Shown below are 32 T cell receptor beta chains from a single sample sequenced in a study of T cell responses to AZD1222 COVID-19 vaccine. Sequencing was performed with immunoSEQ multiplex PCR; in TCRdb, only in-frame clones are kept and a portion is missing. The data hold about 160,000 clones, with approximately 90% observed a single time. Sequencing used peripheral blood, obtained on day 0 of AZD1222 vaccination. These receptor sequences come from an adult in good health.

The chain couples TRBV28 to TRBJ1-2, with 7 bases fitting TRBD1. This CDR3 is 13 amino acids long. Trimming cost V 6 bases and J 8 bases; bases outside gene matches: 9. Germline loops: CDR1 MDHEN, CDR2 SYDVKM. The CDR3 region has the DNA TGTGCCAGCAGCTTCCCGGGACAGCAGGGCTACACCTTC. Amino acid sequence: CASSFPGQQGYTF.

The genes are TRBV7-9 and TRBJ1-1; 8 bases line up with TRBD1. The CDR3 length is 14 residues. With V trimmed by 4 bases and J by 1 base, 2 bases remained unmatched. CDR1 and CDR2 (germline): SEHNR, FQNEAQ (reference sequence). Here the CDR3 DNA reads TGTGCCAGCAGCTCACAGGGGGGGAACACTGAAGCTTTCTTT. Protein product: CASSSQGGNTEAFF.

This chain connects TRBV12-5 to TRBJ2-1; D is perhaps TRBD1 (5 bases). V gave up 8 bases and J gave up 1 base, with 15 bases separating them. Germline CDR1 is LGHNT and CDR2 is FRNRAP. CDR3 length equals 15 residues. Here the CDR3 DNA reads TGTGCTAGTACCTTATATAGGGGTTCCTACAATGAGCAGTTCTTC. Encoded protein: CASTLYRGSYNEQFF.

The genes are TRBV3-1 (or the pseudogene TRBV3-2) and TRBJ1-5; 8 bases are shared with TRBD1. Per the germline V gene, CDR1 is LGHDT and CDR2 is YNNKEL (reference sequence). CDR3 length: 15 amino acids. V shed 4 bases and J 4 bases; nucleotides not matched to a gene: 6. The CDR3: CASSLGTGGNQPQHF. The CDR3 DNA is TGTGCCAGCAGCCTAGGGACAGGTGGAAATCAGCCCCAGCATTTT.

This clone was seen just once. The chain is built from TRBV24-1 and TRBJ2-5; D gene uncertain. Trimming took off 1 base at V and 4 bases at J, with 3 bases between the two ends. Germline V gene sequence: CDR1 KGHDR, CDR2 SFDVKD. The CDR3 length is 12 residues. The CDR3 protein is CATSDFRETQYF. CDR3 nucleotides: TGTGCCACCAGTGATTTTAGAGAGACCCAGTACTTC.

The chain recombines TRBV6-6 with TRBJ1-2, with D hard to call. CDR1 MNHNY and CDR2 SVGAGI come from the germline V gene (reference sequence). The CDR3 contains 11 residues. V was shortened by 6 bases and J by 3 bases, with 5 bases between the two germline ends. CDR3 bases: TGTGCCAGCAGCGAGGACTATGGCTACACCTTC. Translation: CASSEDYGYTF.

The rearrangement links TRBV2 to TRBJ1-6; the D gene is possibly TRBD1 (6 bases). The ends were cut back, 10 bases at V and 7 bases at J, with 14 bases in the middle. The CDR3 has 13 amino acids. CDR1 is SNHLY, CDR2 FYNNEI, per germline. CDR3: CATTRGQNSPLHF. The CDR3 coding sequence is TGTGCCACCACCCGGGGACAAAATTCACCCCTCCACTTT.

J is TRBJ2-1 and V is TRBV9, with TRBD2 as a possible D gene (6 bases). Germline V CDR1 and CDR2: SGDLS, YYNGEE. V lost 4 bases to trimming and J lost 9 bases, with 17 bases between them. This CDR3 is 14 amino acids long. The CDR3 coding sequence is TGTGCCAGCAGCCTCGATACTAGCTCTGGTGAGCAGTTCTTC. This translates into CASSLDTSSGEQFF.

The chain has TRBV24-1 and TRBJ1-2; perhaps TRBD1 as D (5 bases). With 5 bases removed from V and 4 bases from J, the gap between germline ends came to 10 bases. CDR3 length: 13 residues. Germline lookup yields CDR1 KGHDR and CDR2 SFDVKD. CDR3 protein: CATSVKTVYGYTF. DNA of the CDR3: TGTGCCACCAGTGTTAAGACAGTCTATGGCTACACCTTC.

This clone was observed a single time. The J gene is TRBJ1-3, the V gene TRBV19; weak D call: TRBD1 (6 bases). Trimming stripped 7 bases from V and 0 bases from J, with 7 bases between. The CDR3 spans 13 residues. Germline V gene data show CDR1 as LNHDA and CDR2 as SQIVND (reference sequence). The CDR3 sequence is CASMDSSGNTIYF. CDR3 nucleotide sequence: TGTGCCAGTATGGACAGCTCTGGAAACACCATATATTTT.

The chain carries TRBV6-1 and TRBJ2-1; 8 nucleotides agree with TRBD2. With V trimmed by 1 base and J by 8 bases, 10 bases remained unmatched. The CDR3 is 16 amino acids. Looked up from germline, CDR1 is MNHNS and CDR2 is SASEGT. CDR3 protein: CASSEVLGTSSYEQFF. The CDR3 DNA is TGTGCCAGCAGTGAAGTGTTAGGGACTAGTTCGTATGAGCAGTTCTTC.

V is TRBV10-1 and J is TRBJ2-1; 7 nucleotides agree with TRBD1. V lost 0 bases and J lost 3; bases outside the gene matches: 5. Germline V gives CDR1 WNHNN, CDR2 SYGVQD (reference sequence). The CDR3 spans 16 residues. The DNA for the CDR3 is TGCGCCAGCAGTGAGTCCGAGGGGGCGCGCTACAATGAGCAGTTCTTC. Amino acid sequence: CASSESEGARYNEQFF.

CDR3 sequence reads: CASSPTRTGEGYTF. The CDR3 DNA is TGTGCCAGCTCACCCACGAGGACAGGGGAAGGCTACACCTTC. The chain recombines TRBV18 with TRBJ1-2, with 9 bases lining up with TRBD1. The CDR3 has 14 residues. V shed 3 bases and J 8 bases; nucleotides not matched to a gene: 7. CDR1 and CDR2 from the germline V gene are KGHSH and LQKENI.

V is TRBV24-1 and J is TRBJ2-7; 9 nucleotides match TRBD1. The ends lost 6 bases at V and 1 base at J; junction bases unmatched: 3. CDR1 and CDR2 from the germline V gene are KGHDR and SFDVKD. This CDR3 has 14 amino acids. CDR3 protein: CATSMTGGSYEQYF. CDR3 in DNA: TGTGCCACCAGTATGACAGGGGGGTCCTACGAGCAGTACTTC.

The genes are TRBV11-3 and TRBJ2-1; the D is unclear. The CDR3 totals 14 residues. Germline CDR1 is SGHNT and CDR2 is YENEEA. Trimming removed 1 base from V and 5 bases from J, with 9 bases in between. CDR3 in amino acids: CASSLGGAHNEQFF. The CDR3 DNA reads TGTGCCAGCAGCTTAGGCGGAGCCCACAATGAGCAGTTCTTC.

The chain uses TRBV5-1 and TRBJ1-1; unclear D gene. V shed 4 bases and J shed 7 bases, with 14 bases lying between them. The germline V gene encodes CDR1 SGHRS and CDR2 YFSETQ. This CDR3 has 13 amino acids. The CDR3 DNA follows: TGCGCCAGCAGCGGACGGTCCGAAGGTGAAGCTTTCTTT. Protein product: CASSGRSEGEAFF.

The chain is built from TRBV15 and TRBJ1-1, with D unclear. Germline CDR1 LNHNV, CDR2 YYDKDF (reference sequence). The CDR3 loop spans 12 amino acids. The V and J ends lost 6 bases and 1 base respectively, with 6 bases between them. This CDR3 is CATSSQNTEAFF. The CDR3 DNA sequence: TGTGCCACCAGTTCCCAGAACACTGAAGCTTTCTTT.

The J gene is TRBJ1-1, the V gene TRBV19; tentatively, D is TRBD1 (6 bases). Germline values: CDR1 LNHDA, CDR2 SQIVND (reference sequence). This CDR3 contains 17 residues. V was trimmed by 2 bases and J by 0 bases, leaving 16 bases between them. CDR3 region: CASSIPLGQFMNTEAFF. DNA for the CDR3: TGTGCCAGTAGTATACCCTTAGGACAGTTCATGAACACTGAAGCTTTCTTT. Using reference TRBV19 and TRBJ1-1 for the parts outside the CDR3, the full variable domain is DGGITQSPKYLFRKEGQNVTLSCEQNLNHDAMYWYRQDPGQGLRLIYYSQIVNDFQKGDIAEGYSVSREKKESFPLTVTSAQKNPTAFYLCASSIPLGQFMNTEAFFGQGTRLTVV.

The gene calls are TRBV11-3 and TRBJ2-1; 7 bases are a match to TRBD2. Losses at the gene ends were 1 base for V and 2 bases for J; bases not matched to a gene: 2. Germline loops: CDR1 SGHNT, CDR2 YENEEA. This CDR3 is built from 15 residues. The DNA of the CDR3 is TGTGCCAGCAGCTTAGGGACTAGGACCTACAATGAGCAGTTCTTC. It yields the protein CASSLGTRTYNEQFF.

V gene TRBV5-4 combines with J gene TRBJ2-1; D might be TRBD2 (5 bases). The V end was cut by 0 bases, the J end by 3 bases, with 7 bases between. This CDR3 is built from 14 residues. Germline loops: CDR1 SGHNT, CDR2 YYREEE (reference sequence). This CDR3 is CASSLARDYNEQFF. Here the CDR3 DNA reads TGTGCCAGCAGCTTGGCTCGGGACTACAATGAGCAGTTCTTC.

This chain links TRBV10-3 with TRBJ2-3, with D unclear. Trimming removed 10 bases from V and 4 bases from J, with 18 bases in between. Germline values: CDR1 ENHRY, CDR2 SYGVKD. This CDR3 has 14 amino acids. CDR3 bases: TGTGCCACCTCAGGCCCCCGGGTGCCAGATACGCAGTATTTT. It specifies CATSGPRVPDTQYF.

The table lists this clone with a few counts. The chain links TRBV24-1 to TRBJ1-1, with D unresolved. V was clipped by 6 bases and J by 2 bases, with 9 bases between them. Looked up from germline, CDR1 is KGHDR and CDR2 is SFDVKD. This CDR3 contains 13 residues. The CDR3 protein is CATSFGRNTEAFF. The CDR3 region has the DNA TGTGCCACCAGTTTTGGGCGTAACACTGAAGCTTTCTTT.

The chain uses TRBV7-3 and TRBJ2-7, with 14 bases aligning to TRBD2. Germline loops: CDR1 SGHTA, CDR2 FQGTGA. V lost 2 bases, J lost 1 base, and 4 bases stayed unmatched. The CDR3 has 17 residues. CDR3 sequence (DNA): TGTGCCAGCAGCTTATCGGGACTAGCGGGAGAGTCCTACGAGCAGTACTTC. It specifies CASSLSGLAGESYEQYF.

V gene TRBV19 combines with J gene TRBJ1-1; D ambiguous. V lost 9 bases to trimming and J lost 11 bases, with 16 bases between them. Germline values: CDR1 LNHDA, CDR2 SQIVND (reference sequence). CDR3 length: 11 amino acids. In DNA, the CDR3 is TGTGCCAGCACGAAACCGCCGGAGGCTTTCTTT. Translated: CASTKPPEAFF. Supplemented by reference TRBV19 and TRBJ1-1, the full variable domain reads DGGITQSPKYLFRKEGQNVTLSCEQNLNHDAMYWYRQDPGQGLRLIYYSQIVNDFQKGDIAEGYSVSREKKESFPLTVTSAQKNPTAFYLCASTKPPEAFFGQGTRLTVV.

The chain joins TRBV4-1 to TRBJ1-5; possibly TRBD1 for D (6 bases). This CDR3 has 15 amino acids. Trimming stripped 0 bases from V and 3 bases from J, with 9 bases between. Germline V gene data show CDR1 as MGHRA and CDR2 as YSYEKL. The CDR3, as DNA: TGCGCCAGCAGCCAAGATGACAGGCTCAATCAGCCCCAGCATTTT. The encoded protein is CASSQDDRLNQPQHF.

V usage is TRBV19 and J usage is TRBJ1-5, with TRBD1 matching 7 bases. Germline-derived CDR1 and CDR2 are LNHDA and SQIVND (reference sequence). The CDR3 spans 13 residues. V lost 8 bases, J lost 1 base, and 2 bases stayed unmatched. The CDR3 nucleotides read TGTGCCAGTGGACAGGAGAGCAATCAGCCCCAGCATTTT. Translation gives CASGQESNQPQHF.

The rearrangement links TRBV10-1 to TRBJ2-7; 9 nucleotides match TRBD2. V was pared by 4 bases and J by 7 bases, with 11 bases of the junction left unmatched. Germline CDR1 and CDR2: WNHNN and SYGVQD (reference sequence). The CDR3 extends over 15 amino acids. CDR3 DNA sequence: TGCGCCAGCAGTGCCGTCGCGGGAGGGCCGGGGGAGCAGTACTTC. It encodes CASSAVAGGPGEQYF.

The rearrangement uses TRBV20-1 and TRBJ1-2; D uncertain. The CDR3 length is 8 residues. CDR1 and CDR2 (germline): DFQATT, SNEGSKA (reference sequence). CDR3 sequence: CKGYGYTF. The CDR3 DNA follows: TGCAAGGGATATGGCTACACCTTC.

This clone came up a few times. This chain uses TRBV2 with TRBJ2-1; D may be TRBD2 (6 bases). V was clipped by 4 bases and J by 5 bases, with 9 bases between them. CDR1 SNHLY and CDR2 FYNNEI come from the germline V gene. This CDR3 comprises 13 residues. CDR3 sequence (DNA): TGTGCCAGCAGTGTCGAGCGGGACAATGAGCAGTTCTTC. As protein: CASSVERDNEQFF.

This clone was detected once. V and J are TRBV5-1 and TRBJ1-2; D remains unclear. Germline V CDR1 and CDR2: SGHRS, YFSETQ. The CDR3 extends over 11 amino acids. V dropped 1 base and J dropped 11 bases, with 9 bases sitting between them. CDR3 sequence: CASSLLGRYTF. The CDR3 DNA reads TGCGCCAGCAGCTTGCTAGGGAGGTACACCTTC.

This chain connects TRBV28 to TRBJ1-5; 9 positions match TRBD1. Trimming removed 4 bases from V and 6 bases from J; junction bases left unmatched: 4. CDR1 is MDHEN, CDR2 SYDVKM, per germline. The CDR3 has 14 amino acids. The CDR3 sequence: CASSSTGGRQPQHF. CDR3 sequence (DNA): TGTGCCAGCAGTTCAACAGGGGGCCGTCAGCCCCAGCATTTT. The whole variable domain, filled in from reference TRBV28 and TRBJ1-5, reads DVKVTQSSRYLVKRTGEKVFLECVQDMDHENMFWYRQDPGLGLRLIYFSYDVKMKEKGDIPEGYSVSREKKERFSLILESASTNQTSMYLCASSSTGGRQPQHFGDGTRLSIL.

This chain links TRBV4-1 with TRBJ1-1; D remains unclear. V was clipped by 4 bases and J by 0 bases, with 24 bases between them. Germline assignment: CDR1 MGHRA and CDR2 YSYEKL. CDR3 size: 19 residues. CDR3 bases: TGCGCCAGCAGCCCCGTCCTCCCAAAGACGCCAAAAATGAACACTGAAGCTTTCTTT. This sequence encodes CASSPVLPKTPKMNTEAFF.